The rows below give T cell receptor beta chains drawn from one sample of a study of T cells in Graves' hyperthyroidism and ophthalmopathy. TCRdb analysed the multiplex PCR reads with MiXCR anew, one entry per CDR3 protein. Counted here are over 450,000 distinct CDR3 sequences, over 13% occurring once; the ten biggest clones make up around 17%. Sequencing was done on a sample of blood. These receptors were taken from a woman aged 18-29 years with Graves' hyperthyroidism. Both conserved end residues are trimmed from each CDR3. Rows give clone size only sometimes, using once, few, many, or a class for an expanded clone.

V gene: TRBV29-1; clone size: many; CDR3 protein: SVCNLGGGHEQY
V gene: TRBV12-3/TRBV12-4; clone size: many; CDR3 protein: ASSQTSTIGELF
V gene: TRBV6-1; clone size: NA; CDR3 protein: ASSLQYTDTQY
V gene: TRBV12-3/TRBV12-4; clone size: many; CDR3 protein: ASSLAGVEQF
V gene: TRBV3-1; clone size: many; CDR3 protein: ASSQALKRANTGELF
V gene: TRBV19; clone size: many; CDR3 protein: ASSIDRDSPLH
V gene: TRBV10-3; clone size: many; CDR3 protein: AIRGQGARTATEAF
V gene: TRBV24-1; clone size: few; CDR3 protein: ATSDSGTGLDTQY
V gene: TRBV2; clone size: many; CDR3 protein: ASSEGRLGDQQF
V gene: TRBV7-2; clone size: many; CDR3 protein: ASSLGGRDTDTQY
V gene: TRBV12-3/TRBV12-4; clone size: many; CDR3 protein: ASSLAQVQGAGELF
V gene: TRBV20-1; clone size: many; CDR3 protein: SARDFAERNQPQH
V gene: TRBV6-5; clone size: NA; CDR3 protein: ASSYSPSGVNEQF
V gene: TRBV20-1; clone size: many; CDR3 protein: SARKGGGNQPQH
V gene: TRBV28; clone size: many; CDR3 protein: ATDSQSNQPQH
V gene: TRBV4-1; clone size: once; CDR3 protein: ASSHQSMNTEAF
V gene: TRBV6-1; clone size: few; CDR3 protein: ASTQGTGGRNQPQH
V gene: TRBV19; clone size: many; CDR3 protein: ASSIPDRAYEQY
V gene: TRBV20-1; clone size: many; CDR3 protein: SARSDASGGELF
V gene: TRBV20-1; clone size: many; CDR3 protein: SASRDSGNIQY
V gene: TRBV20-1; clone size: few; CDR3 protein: SARDRYGTRYNEQF
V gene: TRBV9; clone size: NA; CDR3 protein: ASSVYGQYDEQY
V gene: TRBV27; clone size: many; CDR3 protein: ASSLKRVETQY
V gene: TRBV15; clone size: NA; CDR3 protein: ATSRGSPGAGYT